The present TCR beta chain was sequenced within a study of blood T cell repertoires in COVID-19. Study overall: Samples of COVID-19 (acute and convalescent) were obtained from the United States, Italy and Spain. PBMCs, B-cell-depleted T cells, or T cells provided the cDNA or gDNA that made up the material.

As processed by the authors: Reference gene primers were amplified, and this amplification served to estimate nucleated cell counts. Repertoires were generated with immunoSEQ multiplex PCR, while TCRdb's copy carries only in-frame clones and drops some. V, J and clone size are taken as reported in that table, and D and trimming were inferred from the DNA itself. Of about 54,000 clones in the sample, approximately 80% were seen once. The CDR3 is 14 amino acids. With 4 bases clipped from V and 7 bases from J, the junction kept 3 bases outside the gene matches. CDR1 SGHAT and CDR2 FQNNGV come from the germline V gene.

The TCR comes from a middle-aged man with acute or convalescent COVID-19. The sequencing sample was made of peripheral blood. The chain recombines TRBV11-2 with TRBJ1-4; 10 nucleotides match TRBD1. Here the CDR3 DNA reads TGTGCCAGCAGCTCCCGGACAGGGGGTGAAAAACTGTTTTTT. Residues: CASSSRTGGEKLFF.